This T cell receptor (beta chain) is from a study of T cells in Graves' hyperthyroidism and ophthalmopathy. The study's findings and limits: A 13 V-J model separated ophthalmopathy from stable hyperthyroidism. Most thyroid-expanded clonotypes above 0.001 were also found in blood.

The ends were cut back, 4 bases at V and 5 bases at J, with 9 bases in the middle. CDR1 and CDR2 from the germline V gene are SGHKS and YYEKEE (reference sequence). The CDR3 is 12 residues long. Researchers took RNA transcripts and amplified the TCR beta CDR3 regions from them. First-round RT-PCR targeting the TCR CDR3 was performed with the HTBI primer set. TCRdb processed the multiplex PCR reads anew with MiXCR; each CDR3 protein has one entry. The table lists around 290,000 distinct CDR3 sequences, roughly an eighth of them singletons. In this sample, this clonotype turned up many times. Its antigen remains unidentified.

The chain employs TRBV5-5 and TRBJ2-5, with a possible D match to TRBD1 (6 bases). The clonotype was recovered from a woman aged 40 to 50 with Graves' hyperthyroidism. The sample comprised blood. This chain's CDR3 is CASSRQGETQYF. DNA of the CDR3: TGTGCCAGCAGCCGTCAGGGGGAGACCCAGTACTTC.